The 25 T cell receptor beta chains listed next were all sequenced from one sample in a study of identical twins. TCRdb re-analysed the 5' RACE reads in MiXCR, keeping a single row per CDR3 protein. This sample has some 1,700,000 distinct CDR3 sequences, with 32% found just once. Material for sequencing was cord blood. The receptors here all came from a newborn girl in good health.

The chain joins TRBV12-3 or TRBV12-4 to TRBJ2-7, with 11 bases lining up with TRBD2. Trimming at V came to 6 bases and at J to 2 bases, leaving 3 bases not matched to a gene. This CDR3 has 14 residues. CDR3 coding DNA: TGTGCCAGCAGCACTAGCGGGAGCCCCTACGAGCAGTACTTC. This sequence encodes CASSTSGSPYEQYF.

Here the CDR3 reads CASSLGPDQTQYF. In nucleotides, the CDR3 is TGTGCCAGCAGTTTGGGGCCCGATCAGACCCAGTACTTC. The V call is TRBV28, the J call TRBJ2-5; possible D gene TRBD1, 5 bases. Trimming left V 3 bases short and J 6 bases short, with 11 bases between. The germline gives CDR1 MDHEN, CDR2 SYDVKM. This CDR3 contains 13 residues. The full variable domain, completed using reference TRBV28 and TRBJ2-5, is DVKVTQSSRYLVKRTGEKVFLECVQDMDHENMFWYRQDPGLGLRLIYFSYDVKMKEKGDIPEGYSVSREKKERFSLILESASTNQTSMYLCASSLGPDQTQYFGPGTRLLVL.

This clonotype turned up a few times. J is TRBJ2-7 and V is TRBV6-1; either TRBD1 or TRBD2 may supply D (5 bases each). This CDR3 contains 15 residues. Per the germline V gene, CDR1 is MNHNS and CDR2 is SASEGT. Trimming cost V 3 bases and J 3 bases, with 15 bases left between them. CDR3: CASSERDLTSYEQYF. The CDR3 nucleotides are TGTGCCAGCAGTGAGAGGGACCTCACCAGCTACGAGCAGTACTTC.

This clonotype has just a few counts. The genes are TRBV6-2 or TRBV6-3 and TRBJ2-5; 7 nucleotides line up with TRBD2. V shed 2 bases and J 2 bases; nucleotides not matched to a gene: 5. CDR1 MNHEY and CDR2 SVGEGT come from the germline V gene. The CDR3 consists of 15 residues. CDR3 DNA: TGTGCCAGCAGTTACCTCCCGGGACTACAAGAGACCCAGTACTTC. Translating it yields CASSYLPGLQETQYF.

The V and J genes are TRBV6-5 and TRBJ2-3, with 9 bases fitting TRBD2. The CDR3 spans 15 residues. Germline V gene data show CDR1 as MNHEY and CDR2 as SVGAGI. The ends lost 6 bases at V and 2 bases at J; junction bases unmatched: 6. In DNA, the CDR3 is TGTGCCAGCAGACCCACTAGCGGGTACACAGATACGCAGTATTTT. Translated: CASRPTSGYTDTQYF.

The chain recombines TRBV5-1 with TRBJ2-7; a possible D gene is TRBD2 (6 bases). V lost 4 bases, J lost 0 bases, and 11 bases lay in between. Germline loops: CDR1 SGHRS, CDR2 YFSETQ. The CDR3 has 14 residues. In DNA, the CDR3 is TGCGCCAGCAGCCTGATGGACTACTCCTACGAGCAGTACTTC. This translates into CASSLMDYSYEQYF.

This clonotype appeared many times. The rearrangement joins TRBV7-2 to TRBJ2-7; D gene uncertain. Trimming pared 5 bases from V and 3 bases from J, leaving 8 bases between. Germline values: CDR1 SGHTA, CDR2 FQGNSA. This CDR3 has 12 residues. The CDR3: CASSPNLYEQYF. The CDR3 bases are TGTGCCAGCAGCCCCAACCTCTACGAGCAGTACTTC. The whole variable domain, remainder taken from reference TRBV7-2 and TRBJ2-7, is GAGVSQSPSNKVTEKGKDVELRCDPISGHTALYWYRQSLGQGLEFLIYFQGNSAPDKSGLPSDRFSAERTGGSVSTLTIQRTQQEDSAVYLCASSPNLYEQYFGPGTRLTVT.

This chain joins TRBV20-1 and TRBJ1-6, with D maybe TRBD1 (6 bases). The CDR3 is made up of 14 amino acids. Germline CDR1 and CDR2: DFQATT and SNEGSKA (reference sequence). Deletions cut 3 bases from V and 4 bases from J, with 10 bases between. The CDR3 region is CSASPQGYNSPLHF. CDR3 nucleotide sequence: TGCAGTGCTAGCCCCCAGGGGTATAATTCACCCCTCCACTTT.

This clonotype appeared a few times. The gene calls are TRBV25-1 and TRBJ2-3, with D unclear. Germline CDR1 reads MGHDK; CDR2 reads SYGVNS. CDR3 size: 16 residues. Trimming cost V 2 bases and J 0 bases, with 12 bases left between them. CDR3 nucleotides: TGTGCCAGCAGTGAACCCGAGTTCTTGAGCACAGATACGCAGTATTTT. Its translation is CASSEPEFLSTDTQYF. The variable domain in full, with the rest retrieved from reference TRBV25-1 and TRBJ2-3, is EADIYQTPRYLVIGTGKKITLECSQTMGHDKMYWYQQDPGMELHLIHYSYGVNSTEKGDLSSESTVSRIRTEHFPLTLESARPSHTSQYLCASSEPEFLSTDTQYFGPGTRLTVL.

The genes are TRBV27 and TRBJ1-1; 10 nucleotides line up with TRBD1. The CDR3 length is 17 residues. V lost 4 bases, J lost 1 base, and 9 bases stayed unmatched. Germline V CDR1 and CDR2: MNHEY, SMNVEV (reference sequence). The DNA for the CDR3 is TGTGCCAGCAGTTCCCTCCGGGACAGGGGTAGGAACACTGAAGCTTTCTTT. This gives the protein CASSSLRDRGRNTEAFF.

This clonotype came up a few times. CDR3 region: CASSLGLAGAFSYNEQFF. The CDR3 DNA follows: TGTGCCAGCAGCTTGGGACTAGCGGGGGCCTTCTCCTACAATGAGCAGTTCTTC. The chain uses TRBV5-4 and TRBJ2-1, with TRBD2 matching over 12 bases. J gave up 0 bases and V 0 bases, and 4 bases lay outside the gene matches. The germline V gene encodes CDR1 SGHNT and CDR2 YYREEE (reference sequence). The CDR3 has 18 amino acids.

This clonotype was detected only a few times. This chain links TRBV3-1 with TRBJ2-3, with 11 bases identical to TRBD2. Germline CDR1 is LGHDT and CDR2 is YNNKEL (reference sequence). The CDR3 extends over 16 amino acids. Unmatched junction bases numbered 7, after V lost 4 bases and J lost 4 bases. In DNA, the CDR3 is TGTGCCAGCAGCCCCCGGACTAGCGGGTATCCAGATACGCAGTATTTT. It encodes CASSPRTSGYPDTQYF.

The sample holds a few counts of this clonotype. The genes are TRBV12-5 and TRBJ2-1; D is unclear. Trimming stripped 1 base from V and 4 bases from J, with 5 bases between. This CDR3 has 13 residues. The germline gives CDR1 LGHNT, CDR2 FRNRAP. The chain's CDR3 is CASGLGQYNEQFF. The CDR3 coding sequence is TGTGCTAGTGGTTTGGGCCAATACAATGAGCAGTTCTTC.

This clonotype was counted a few times. The chain joins TRBV15 to TRBJ2-7, with D tentatively TRBD2 (5 bases). The CDR3 runs to 16 residues. V lost 5 bases and J lost 0, with 17 bases in between. The germline gives CDR1 LNHNV, CDR2 YYDKDF (reference sequence). CDR3 sequence reads: CATSWGGQRHSYEQYF. Written as DNA, the CDR3 is TGTGCCACCAGCTGGGGTGGGCAGCGGCACTCCTACGAGCAGTACTTC.

This clonotype was picked up a small number of times. The chain employs TRBV9 and TRBJ1-1; D is undetermined. The germline V gene encodes CDR1 SGDLS and CDR2 YYNGEE. The CDR3 spans 14 residues. Deletions cut 1 base from V and 1 base from J, with 8 bases between. The CDR3 loop is CASSVMRTNTEAFF. CDR3 sequence (DNA): TGTGCCAGCAGCGTAATGCGGACGAACACTGAAGCTTTCTTT.

This clonotype came up a few times. This chain uses TRBV29-1 with TRBJ2-2; 7 nucleotides line up with TRBD1. The CDR3 is 16 amino acids. The V segment lost 7 bases and the J segment 4 bases; nucleotides outside the gene matches: 15. Germline loops: CDR1 SQVTM, CDR2 ANQGSEA. The CDR3 nucleotides read TGCAGCGACAGGGGTACCAGGTGGTCTCTCACCGGGGAGCTGTTTTTT. It encodes CSDRGTRWSLTGELFF.

This clonotype was counted only a few times. The chain employs TRBV5-6 and TRBJ1-1; D ambiguous. Trimming pared 0 bases from V and 3 bases from J, leaving 9 bases between. Germline V gene data show CDR1 as SGHDT and CDR2 as YYEEEE. The CDR3 is made up of 14 amino acids. The CDR3 DNA reads as TGTGCCAGCAGCTTGGGAACAACCGACACTGAAGCTTTCTTT. Encoded protein: CASSLGTTDTEAFF.

This chain uses TRBV20-1 with TRBJ2-5; a possible D gene is TRBD2 (7 bases). CDR3 length: 16 residues. V dropped 0 bases and J dropped 2 bases, with 16 bases sitting between them. CDR1 and CDR2 (germline): DFQATT, SNEGSKA (reference sequence). As DNA, the CDR3 is TGCAGTGCTAGAGATTGGGGGGGCGGTCTGCAAGAGACCCAGTACTTC. Translation gives CSARDWGGGLQETQYF.

The J gene is TRBJ2-5, the V gene TRBV25-1, with 7 nucleotides matching TRBD2. There are 16 residues in the CDR3. J was trimmed by 1 base and V by 3 bases; bases with no gene match: 8. The V gene's germline CDR1 is MGHDK and CDR2 SYGVNS. This CDR3 reads CASSEGGWDRQETQYF. The CDR3 DNA is TGTGCCAGCAGTGAGGGGGGGTGGGATCGCCAAGAGACCCAGTACTTC.

This clonotype occurred a few times. V usage is TRBV5-1 and J usage is TRBJ2-7; D gene uncertain. Trimming cost V 0 bases and J 0 bases, with 10 bases left between them. CDR1 is SGHRS, CDR2 YFSETQ, per germline. This CDR3 contains 15 residues. CDR3 sequence: CASSLAPASSYEQYF. The CDR3 bases are TGCGCCAGCAGCTTGGCCCCCGCCAGCTCCTACGAGCAGTACTTC.

This clonotype was seen more than once but under ten times. CDR3 region: CATSDSAAGPSTDTQYF. The CDR3 DNA sequence: TGTGCCACCAGTGACTCAGCAGCGGGCCCTAGCACAGATACGCAGTATTTT. J is TRBJ2-3 and V is TRBV24-1, with D possibly matching TRBD2 (6 bases). The CDR3 consists of 17 residues. From germline, CDR1 is KGHDR and CDR2 SFDVKD. Trimming cost V 4 bases and J 0 bases, with 16 bases left between them.

The DNA for the CDR3 is TGTGCCAGCTCACCGTGGGACAGAGGGTACCGGGGGGGCTACACCTTC. It specifies CASSPWDRGYRGGYTF. The chain employs TRBV18 and TRBJ1-2; 7 bases are a match to TRBD1. The CDR3 runs to 16 residues. J gave up 8 bases and V 3 bases, and 15 bases lay outside the gene matches. Germline CDR1 is KGHSH and CDR2 is LQKENI.

This clonotype was detected a few times. The rearrangement links TRBV28 to TRBJ2-3; 10 bases line up with TRBD2. Germline CDR1 is MDHEN and CDR2 is SYDVKM. The J segment lost 2 bases and the V segment lost 7 bases, leaving 6 bases of the junction unmatched. The CDR3 runs to 15 residues. Written as DNA, the CDR3 is TGTGCCAGCAAGGCGGGACTAGCGCACACAGATACGCAGTATTTT. Translation gives CASKAGLAHTDTQYF. Combining the CDR3 with reference TRBV28 and TRBJ2-3 gives the whole variable domain DVKVTQSSRYLVKRTGEKVFLECVQDMDHENMFWYRQDPGLGLRLIYFSYDVKMKEKGDIPEGYSVSREKKERFSLILESASTNQTSMYLCASKAGLAHTDTQYFGPGTRLTVL.

The chain has TRBV7-2 and TRBJ1-1; D unresolved. The length of the CDR3 is 14 residues. Between the trimmed V and J ends, which lost 1 base and 5 bases, there was a span of 11 bases. Germline CDR1 reads SGHTA; CDR2 reads FQGNSA. In nucleotides, the CDR3 is TGTGCCAGCAGCTTAGACCCCGTCTGGACTGAAGCTTTCTTT. Translation: CASSLDPVWTEAFF.

The chain has TRBV12-3 or TRBV12-4 and TRBJ1-1, with a weak D call TRBD1 (6 bases). The V gene lost 3 bases and the J gene lost 3 bases, with 11 bases spanning the gap. This CDR3 region has 14 residues. CDR3: CASSLGAGYTEAFF. The CDR3 region has the DNA TGTGCCAGCAGTTTGGGGGCAGGGTACACTGAAGCTTTCTTT.